This is a list of T cell receptor beta chains from one sample in a study of blood T cell repertoires in COVID-19. Assay used: immunoSEQ multiplex PCR; TCRdb lists only in-frame clones, some missing. The sample records around 130,000 clones, around 80% being singletons. The sequenced sample consisted of PBMCs or T cells enriched from blood (not recorded which). Every receptor here comes from a man aged 35-49 years with acute COVID-19. The CDR3 runs from the conserved cysteine through the conserved F or W. Fields, in order: J gene, CDR3 length, V gene, D gene, clone size, CDR3 DNA, CDR3 protein. A D gene is named only where the DNA matches it firmly. The listing skips clone size in some rows; elsewhere it reads once, few, many or a size class.

TRBJ1-2 13 TRBV19 TRBD1 . TGTGCCAGTAGTACCCGACAGGGCTATGGCTACACCTTC CASSTRQGYGYTF
TRBJ2-7 14 TRBV12-5 . many TGTGCTAGTGCCCTCAGGGGCAGGGGGGACGAGCAGTACTTC CASALRGRGDEQYF
TRBJ2-3 15 TRBV27 . . TGTGCCAGCAGTTTATCGGTCCGGTCCACAGATACGCAGTATTTT CASSLSVRSTDTQYF
TRBJ2-1 14 TRBV27 TRBD2 . TGTGCCAGCAGTTTTCAAAGCGGGGAGGGAGAGCAGTTCTTC CASSFQSGEGEQFF
TRBJ2-5 13 TRBV3-1/TRBV3-2 . . TGTGCCAGCAGCCCGGGGAGGCAAGAGACCCAGTACTTC CASSPGRQETQYF
TRBJ2-3 12 TRBV6-5 . once TGTGCCACCATGGGGGCGGAAGATACGCAGTATTTT CATMGAEDTQYF
TRBJ1-5 12 TRBV28 . . TGTGCCAGCACCTCGGACTATCAGCCCCAGCATTTT CASTSDYQPQHF
TRBJ1-2 13 TRBV7-8 . once TGTGCCAGCACTTTGGGGCAGGGTCTTGACTACACCTTC CASTLGQGLDYTF
TRBJ1-3 15 TRBV28 . few . CASSLAQASGNTIYF
TRBJ2-1 14 TRBV28 TRBD2 . TGTGCCAGCGAGTCCGGGGGGTCCTACAATGAGCAGTTCTTC CASESGGSYNEQFF
TRBJ1-3 15 TRBV21-1 . . TGTGCCAGCAGGACTGGGCGGACAGGCTTGAACACCATATATTTT CASRTGRTGLNTIYF